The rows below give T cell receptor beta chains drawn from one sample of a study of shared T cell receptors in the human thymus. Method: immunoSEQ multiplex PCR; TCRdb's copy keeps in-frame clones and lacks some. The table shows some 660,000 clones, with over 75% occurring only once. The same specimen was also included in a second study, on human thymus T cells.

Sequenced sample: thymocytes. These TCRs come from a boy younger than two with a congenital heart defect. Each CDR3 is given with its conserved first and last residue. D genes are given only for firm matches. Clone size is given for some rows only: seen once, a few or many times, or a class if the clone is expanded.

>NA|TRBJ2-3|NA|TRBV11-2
TGTGCCAGCAGCTTAGATCGACAGAACACAGATACGCAGTATTTT
CASSLDRQNTDTQYF
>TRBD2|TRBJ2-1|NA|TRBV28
TGTGCCAGCAGTTTTAAACGGCTAGCGGGAGGAAAAGAGCAGTTCTTC
CASSFKRLAGGKEQFF
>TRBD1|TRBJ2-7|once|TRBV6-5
TGTGCCAGCAGTTGGCCAGGGGGCATCTCCTACGAGCAGTACTTC
CASSWPGGISYEQYF
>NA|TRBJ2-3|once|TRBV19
TGTGCCAGTAGTTCCTCGGGGGGCCGGAGAGATACGCAGTATTTT
CASSSSGGRRDTQYF
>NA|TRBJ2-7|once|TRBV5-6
TGTGCCAGCAGCTCGAGGGACTTATCCTACGAGCAGTACTTC
CASSSRDLSYEQYF
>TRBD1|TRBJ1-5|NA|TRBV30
TGTGCCTGGAGTGCAGGGGGCGGACAGCCCCAGCATTTT
CAWSAGGGQPQHF
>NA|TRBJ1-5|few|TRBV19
TGTGCCAGTACCCAGGGGCCCGGGCAGCCCCAGCATTTT
CASTQGPGQPQHF
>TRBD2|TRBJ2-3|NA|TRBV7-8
TGTGCCAGCAGCCCGACTAGCGGGAGCCTCACAGATACGCAGTATTTT
CASSPTSGSLTDTQYF
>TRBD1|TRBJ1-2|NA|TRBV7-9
TGTGCCAGCAGCTTCCCACAGGGGGATGGCTACACCTTC
CASSFPQGDGYTF
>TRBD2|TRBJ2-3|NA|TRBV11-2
TGTGCCAGCAGCCCCGGGACTAGCGGAAGGGCTAGCACAGATACGCAGTATTTT
CASSPGTSGRASTDTQYF
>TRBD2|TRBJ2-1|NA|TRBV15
TGTGCCGCCTCTCTAGCGGGAGACGCCTACAATGAGCAGTTCTTC
CAASLAGDAYNEQFF
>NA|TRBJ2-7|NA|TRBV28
TGTGCCAGCAGTTTAGCTGTGGTAGCCTACGAGCAGTACTTC
CASSLAVVAYEQYF
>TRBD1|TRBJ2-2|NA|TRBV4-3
TGCGCCAGCAGCCAAGATTCCCCAGACAGGGGGCGACACACCGGGGAGCTGTTTTTT
CASSQDSPDRGRHTGELFF
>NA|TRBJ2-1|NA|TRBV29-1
TGCAGCGTTGAAGGTGGGCAGGGGCTATACAATGAGCAGTTCTTC
CSVEGGQGLYNEQFF
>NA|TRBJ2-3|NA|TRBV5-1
TGCGCCAGCACCCGGTATCCGGCGGGAACAGATACGCAGTATTTT
CASTRYPAGTDTQYF
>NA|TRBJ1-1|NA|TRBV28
TGTGCCAGCAGTTTTAAGGGGCTTTACACTGAAGCTTTCTTT
CASSFKGLYTEAFF
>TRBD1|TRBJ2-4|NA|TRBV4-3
TGCGCCAGCAGCCAGGGACAGGGGCTGAAACCCAAAAACATTCAGTACTTC
CASSQGQGLKPKNIQYF
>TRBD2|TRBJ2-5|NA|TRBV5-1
TGCGCCAGCAGCTTGACCGGGACTAGCGGCCAAGAGACCCAGTACTTC
CASSLTGTSGQETQYF
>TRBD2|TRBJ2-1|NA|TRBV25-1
TGTGCCAGCAGTGGGACTAGCGGCTACAATGAGCAGTTCTTC
CASSGTSGYNEQFF
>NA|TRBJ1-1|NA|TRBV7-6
TGTGCCAGCAGCCAACGGGGAGTGTACACTGAAGCTTTCTTT
CASSQRGVYTEAFF
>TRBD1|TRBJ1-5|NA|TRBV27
TGTGCCAGCAGTTTAGAGAGAGGGGGCCCCCTCAATCAGCCCCAGCATTTT
CASSLERGGPLNQPQHF
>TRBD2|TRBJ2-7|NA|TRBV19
TGTGCCAGTAGGGAAGCGGGGATGTACGAGCAGTACTTC
CASREAGMYEQYF
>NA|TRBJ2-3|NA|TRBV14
TGTGCCAGCAGCCAAGGAGACTACACAGATACGCAGTATTTT
CASSQGDYTDTQYF
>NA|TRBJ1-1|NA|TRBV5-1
TGCGCCAGCAGCTTGGCGGGGAGAAACACTGAAGCTTTCTTT
CASSLAGRNTEAFF
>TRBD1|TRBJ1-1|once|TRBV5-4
TGTGCCAGCACCGAGACAGGGGACTGGGCTGAAGCTTTCTTT
CASTETGDWAEAFF
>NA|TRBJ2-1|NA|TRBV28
TGTGCCAGCAGTTTTCGGGGAGGTCATGAGCAGTTCTTC
CASSFRGGHEQFF
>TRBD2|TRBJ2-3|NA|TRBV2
TGTGCCAGCAGTGAAAGGGTATGGCGGGGGGAATACACAGATACGCAGTATTTT
CASSERVWRGEYTDTQYF
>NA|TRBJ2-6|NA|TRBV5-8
TGTGCCAGCACCCCCGGCAGGTCCTCTGGGGCCAACGTCCTGACTTTC
CASTPGRSSGANVLTF
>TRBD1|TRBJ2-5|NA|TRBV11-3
TGTGCCAGCAGCTTAGGGGGACAGCAAGAGACCCAGTACTTC
CASSLGGQQETQYF
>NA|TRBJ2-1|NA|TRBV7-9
TGTGCCAGCAGCTTACGGGGGAAGAACAATGAGCAGTTCTTC
CASSLRGKNNEQFF
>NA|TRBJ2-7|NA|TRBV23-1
TGCGCCAGCAGTCAATCCCGACAGGGAGGCTACGAGCAGTACTTC
CASSQSRQGGYEQYF
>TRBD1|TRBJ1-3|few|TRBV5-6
TGTGCCAGCAGCTCGGTGACAGGGACCGCTGGAAACACCATATATTTT
CASSSVTGTAGNTIYF
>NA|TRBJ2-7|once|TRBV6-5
TGTGCCAGCAGTCTGGACAGTGCCTTAGGCGAGCAGTACTTC
CASSLDSALGEQYF
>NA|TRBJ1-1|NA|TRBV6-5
TGTGCCAGCAGTTACGAGGGTTGGAACACTGAAGCTTTCTTT
CASSYEGWNTEAFF
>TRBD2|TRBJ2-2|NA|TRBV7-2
TGTGCCAGCAGCTTCAGCGGGGGGGCGAACACCGGGGAGCTGTTTTTT
CASSFSGGANTGELFF
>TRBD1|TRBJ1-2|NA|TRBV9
TGTGCCAGCAGCGTAGAGGGCGGGACAGACAAGGACTATGGCTACACCTTC
CASSVEGGTDKDYGYTF
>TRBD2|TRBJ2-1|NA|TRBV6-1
TGTGCCAGCAGTGAACTGAGACTAGCGGGAGTAGATGAGCAGTTCTTC
CASSELRLAGVDEQFF
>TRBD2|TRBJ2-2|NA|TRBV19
TGTGCCAGTAGTACTCCAACTAGCGGGGTAAACACCGGGGAGCTGTTTTTT
CASSTPTSGVNTGELFF
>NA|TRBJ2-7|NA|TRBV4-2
TGTGCCAGCAGCCAAGATCGCCCTTCTAGTCCCCACGAGCAGTACTTC
CASSQDRPSSPHEQYF
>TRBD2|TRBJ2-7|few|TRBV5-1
TGCGCCAGCAGCTTTAGCGGGGGATTATACGAGCAGTACTTC
CASSFSGGLYEQYF
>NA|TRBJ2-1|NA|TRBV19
TGTGCCAGTAGGTCCCTCTCCGACAATGAGCAGTTCTTC
CASRSLSDNEQFF
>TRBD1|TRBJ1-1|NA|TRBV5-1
TGCGCCAGCAGCTTAAGGACCCTCGACTTGGACAGGGGAACTGAAGCTTTCTTT
CASSLRTLDLDRGTEAFF
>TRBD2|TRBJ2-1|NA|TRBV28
TGTGCCAGCCGAAACCCCCGACTAGCGGGAGTGCACGGCTACAATGAGCAGTTCTTC
CASRNPRLAGVHGYNEQFF
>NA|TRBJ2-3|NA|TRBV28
TGTGCCAGCAGTTTATCGGCGGGATGGGCAGATACGCAGTATTTT
CASSLSAGWADTQYF
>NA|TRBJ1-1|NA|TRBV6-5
TGTGCCAGCAGTTACTTAACAGCCACCATGAACACTGAAGCTTTCTTT
CASSYLTATMNTEAFF
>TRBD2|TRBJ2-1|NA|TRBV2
TGTGCCAGCAGATGCCCGGACCCTTTAGCGGGAGCAGGGAATGAGCAGTTCTTC
CASRCPDPLAGAGNEQFF
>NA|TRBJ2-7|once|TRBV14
TGTGCCAGCAGCCGACAAGGGACATCAGCCTACATCTCCTACGAGCAGTACTTC
CASSRQGTSAYISYEQYF